Shown below are 22 T cell receptor beta chains from a single sample sequenced in a study of CD8+ T cells in alopecia areata. cDNA serving as the sequencing template came from extracted, reverse transcribed RNA. Clones were sequenced by immunoSEQ multiplex PCR, and TCRdb holds only the in-frame ones, with some missing. The table records about 120,000 clones, roughly two fifths of them present only once. What was sequenced was CD4+ T cells sorted from blood. These receptors came from a human donor with alopecia areata.

The V call is TRBV7-3, the J call TRBJ2-3, with D possibly matching TRBD2 (6 bases). V was cut by 3 bases and J by 1 base, with 11 bases left in between. This CDR3 has 15 amino acids. Germline CDR1 and CDR2: SGHTA and FQGTGA. The CDR3 is CASSLSGLGTDTQYF. CDR3 nucleotide sequence: TGTGCCAGCAGCTTGAGCGGGCTAGGCACAGATACGCAGTATTTT. Full variable domain (outside the CDR3, taken from reference TRBV7-3 and TRBJ2-3): GAGVSQTPSNKVTEKGKYVELRCDPISGHTALYWYRQSLGQGPEFLIYFQGTGAADDSGLPNDRFFAVRPEGSVSTLKIQRTERGDSAVYLCASSLSGLGTDTQYFGPGTRLTVL.

The chain recombines TRBV11-1 with TRBJ2-1, with 14 bases matching TRBD2. The CDR3 covers 19 residues. CDR1 SGHAT and CDR2 FQDESV come from the germline V gene (reference sequence). Trimming at V came to 5 bases and at J to 1 base, leaving 10 bases not matched to a gene. The CDR3 sequence: CASSRSGLAGAGSYNEQFF. Here the CDR3 DNA reads TGTGCCAGCAGCAGATCGGGACTAGCGGGGGCCGGATCCTACAATGAGCAGTTCTTC.

This clone was seen a few times. This chain connects TRBV29-1 to TRBJ1-1; tentatively, D is TRBD1 (5 bases). The V end was cut by 1 base, the J end by 3 bases, with 12 bases between. The germline V gene encodes CDR1 SQVTM and CDR2 ANQGSEA. CDR3 length: 14 residues. The CDR3 region is CSVEAQGRYTEAFF. The DNA of the CDR3 is TGCAGCGTTGAAGCGCAGGGAAGGTACACTGAAGCTTTCTTT.

The V and J genes are TRBV15 and TRBJ2-3; D possibly corresponds to TRBD2 (5 bases). Germline-derived CDR1 and CDR2 are LNHNV and YYDKDF (reference sequence). This CDR3 has 13 residues. V lost 5 bases and J lost 6, with 12 bases in between. CDR3 protein: CATSSSPLDTQYF. Here the CDR3 DNA reads TGTGCCACCAGCTCTAGCCCACTGGATACGCAGTATTTT.

The chain links TRBV30 to TRBJ2-3, with D possibly matching TRBD2 (6 bases). V gave up 8 bases and J gave up 4 bases, with 16 bases separating them. This CDR3 region has 13 residues. Looked up from germline, CDR1 is GTSNPN and CDR2 is SVGIG (reference sequence). This chain's CDR3 is CAGTRGGADTQYF. CDR3 DNA: TGTGCCGGGACTCGAGGTGGGGCAGATACGCAGTATTTT.

This clone was detected a few times. The CDR3 DNA follows: TGTGCCAGCAGCTTCGAAGCCAGACTCTACGAGCAGTACTTC. Translated: CASSFEARLYEQYF. The chain has TRBV7-2 and TRBJ2-7; D gene uncertain. The CDR3 sequence is 14 residues long. Trimming removed 3 bases at V and 3 bases at J, with 12 bases between. The V gene's germline CDR1 is SGHTA and CDR2 FQGNSA.

The chain couples TRBV4-3 to TRBJ2-6; D is tentatively TRBD1 or TRBD2 (5 bases each). V gave up 1 base and J gave up 4 bases, with 11 bases separating them. The CDR3 has 16 amino acids. Germline V gene data show CDR1 as LGHNA and CDR2 as YSLEER. CDR3 DNA sequence: TGCGCCAGCAGCCAAGGATGGGGGAACGGGGCCAACGTCCTGACTTTC. Translating it yields CASSQGWGNGANVLTF.

This chain uses TRBV29-1 with TRBJ1-4; possibly TRBD1 for D (5 bases). The germline CDR1 and CDR2 sequences are SQVTM and ANQGSEA. Trimming shortened V by 4 bases and J by 4 bases, and 16 bases separated the two germline ends. This CDR3 comprises 15 residues. The CDR3 sequence is CSVGGIGADNEKLFF. The CDR3 DNA sequence: TGCAGCGTTGGCGGTATCGGGGCCGATAATGAAAAACTGTTTTTT.

This clone came up a few times. Additional DNA sequences in this sample encode the identical CDR3. V is TRBV29-1 and J is TRBJ2-6; D is unresolved. The germline V gene encodes CDR1 SQVTM and CDR2 ANQGSEA. Trimming cost V 4 bases and J 1 base, with 2 bases left between them. CDR3 length equals 12 residues. CDR3 residues: CSVGSGANVLTF. CDR3 bases: TGCAGCGTTGGATCTGGGGCCAACGTCCTGACTTTC.

The chain links TRBV9 to TRBJ1-5; D might be TRBD1 (5 bases). The germline CDR1 and CDR2 sequences are SGDLS and YYNGEE. The CDR3 length is 16 residues. The V end was cut by 3 bases, the J end by 1 base, with 14 bases between. The CDR3 region has the DNA TGTGCCAGCAGCGCGGGACCCCTGGGCAGCAATCAGCCCCAGCATTTT. Translation: CASSAGPLGSNQPQHF.

The J gene is TRBJ1-5, the V gene TRBV19; TRBD1 might be the D (5 bases). CDR1 LNHDA and CDR2 SQIVND come from the germline V gene (reference sequence). CDR3 length: 13 residues. The V end was cut by 10 bases, the J end by 7 bases, with 17 bases between. CDR3 bases: TGTGCCACCGAAGCGGGGGAAGAGCAGCCCCAGCATTTT. As protein: CATEAGEEQPQHF.

Written as DNA, the CDR3 is TGCGCCAGCCGGCCAGGCGGGGGGCTCTACAATGAGCAGTTCTTC. It codes for CASRPGGGLYNEQFF. This chain links TRBV5-1 with TRBJ2-1, with TRBD2 matching 8 bases. This CDR3 region has 15 residues. Germline-derived CDR1 and CDR2 are SGHRS and YFSETQ. V shed 7 bases, J shed 3 bases, and the junction held 9 bases outside the gene matches.

The CDR3 region has the DNA TGTGCCAGCAGCCCGCCCAGGGTCACAGATACGCAGTATTTT. It yields the protein CASSPPRVTDTQYF. The V and J genes are TRBV7-2 and TRBJ2-3; TRBD1 is a possible D gene (5 bases). V lost 5 bases to trimming and J lost 2 bases, with 11 bases between them. The germline V gene encodes CDR1 SGHTA and CDR2 FQGNSA. The CDR3 contains 14 residues. The complete variable domain, with remaining parts taken from reference TRBV7-2 and TRBJ2-3, reads GAGVSQSPSNKVTEKGKDVELRCDPISGHTALYWYRQSLGQGLEFLIYFQGNSAPDKSGLPSDRFSAERTGGSVSTLTIQRTQQEDSAVYLCASSPPRVTDTQYFGPGTRLTVL.

About this clone: A read error may account for a junction end that differs from germline. This sequence joins TRBV5-1 and TRBJ1-2; unclear D gene. This CDR3 is 14 amino acids long. Looked up from germline, CDR1 is SGHRS and CDR2 is YFSETQ. The CDR3 coding sequence is TGCGTCAGCAGCGTGTCGACGGTGAACTATGGCTACACCTTC. This gives the protein CVSSVSTVNYGYTF.

Remarks on this clone: Other DNA sequences in this sample translate to the same CDR3. This chain connects TRBV27 to TRBJ2-5, with a weak D call TRBD2 (5 bases). Trimming stripped 2 bases from V and 4 bases from J, with 8 bases between. CDR3 length: 13 amino acids. Germline V CDR1 and CDR2: MNHEY, SMNVEV (reference sequence). CDR3 DNA sequence: TGTGCCAGCAGTTTAAGAGGGAGAGAGACCCAGTACTTC. Encoded protein: CASSLRGRETQYF.

This clone came up a few times. The chain recombines TRBV7-2 with TRBJ2-5; D may be TRBD2 (7 bases). The germline gives CDR1 SGHTA, CDR2 FQGNSA. The germline V and J ends were trimmed by 5 bases and 4 bases, with 11 bases remaining between them. This CDR3 spans 13 amino acids. CDR3 region: CASSHGGPETQYF. CDR3 DNA: TGTGCCAGCAGCCACGGGGGGCCAGAGACCCAGTACTTC. Variable domain in full (rest from reference TRBV7-2 and TRBJ2-5): GAGVSQSPSNKVTEKGKDVELRCDPISGHTALYWYRQSLGQGLEFLIYFQGNSAPDKSGLPSDRFSAERTGGSVSTLTIQRTQQEDSAVYLCASSHGGPETQYFGPGTRLLVL.

Remarks on this clone: One junction end disagrees with the germline gene, perhaps due to a read error. The chain couples TRBV28 to TRBJ1-2, with D possibly being TRBD1 (5 bases). Per the germline V gene, CDR1 is MDHEN and CDR2 is SYDVKM. CDR3 length: 13 amino acids. The CDR3 nucleotides are TGTGCCAGCAGTGTCGCCGGGCCCCGCGGACAATCTTTC. Protein sequence: CASSVAGPRGQSF.

Only a few counts were recorded for this clone. The chain couples TRBV6-5 to TRBJ2-7; 8 bases are a match to TRBD2. Germline V gene lookup returns CDR1 MNHEY and CDR2 SVGAGI. V was clipped by 2 bases and J by 4 bases; unmatched bases: 10. This CDR3 is 16 amino acids long. The CDR3 here is CASSYTRSGSSYEQYF. CDR3 coding DNA: TGTGCCAGCAGTTACACCCGAAGCGGGAGTAGTTACGAGCAGTACTTC.

The V call is TRBV7-9, the J call TRBJ2-3; D gene unclear. Trimming cost V 11 bases and J 5 bases, with 11 bases left between them. The length of the CDR3 is 11 residues. Germline-derived CDR1 and CDR2 are SEHNR and FQNEAQ (reference sequence). CDR3 DNA: TGTGCCTCATCCCCCAGAGATACGCAGTATTTT. As protein: CASSPRDTQYF.

The J gene is TRBJ2-7, the V gene TRBV2, with D uncertain. The length of the CDR3 is 15 residues. Deletions cut 6 bases from V and 2 bases from J, with 17 bases between. Germline-derived CDR1 and CDR2 are SNHLY and FYNNEI. CDR3 in amino acids: CASSPPGVAPYEQYF. CDR3 in DNA: TGTGCCAGCAGCCCGCCTGGGGTAGCCCCCTACGAGCAGTACTTC.

Only a few counts were recorded for this clone. In DNA, the CDR3 is TGCAGCGTTGAAGAGGGCTACGAGCAGTACTTC. Encoded protein: CSVEEGYEQYF. V usage is TRBV29-1 and J usage is TRBJ2-5; D is ambiguous. The J call may not be correct, given that the DNA end is closer to TRBJ2-7. The CDR3 contains 11 residues. Per the germline V gene, CDR1 is SQVTM and CDR2 is ANQGSEA.

The chain carries TRBV5-4 and TRBJ2-2; D unclear. This CDR3 has 16 residues. Trimming stripped 4 bases from V and 6 bases from J, with 19 bases between. CDR1 and CDR2 (germline): SGHNT, YYREEE (reference sequence). The CDR3 nucleotides read TGTGCCAGCAGCCTGATCGCGATGGCCCGCCCCGGGGAGCTGTTTTTT. As protein: CASSLIAMARPGELFF.